This is a list of T cell receptor beta chains from one sample in a study of shared clonotypes between healthy human individuals. The table came from immunoSEQ multiplex PCR; TCRdb's copy has only in-frame clones and leaves some out. The sample shows roughly 590,000 clones, over 95% of them seen only once. Sequencing was performed on naive CD8+ T cells sorted from blood. The receptors were gathered from a woman aged 30 to 39 in good health. Each CDR3 is given without its conserved first and last residue. Fields, in order: V gene, clone size, CDR3 protein. A row's size may be missing; if present it is once, few, many or a size class.

TRBV13	.	ASSSGTGADTQY
TRBV25-1	.	ASREYGSFEAF
TRBV27	.	ASTDSSGAQETQY
TRBV7-2	once	ASSSPPRETQY
TRBV28	.	ASSLLLARSTDTQY
TRBV6-6	.	ASSSLGGQETQY
TRBV7-2	.	ASSSTSGQGDIQY
TRBV30	.	AWSPGDSSNQPQH
TRBV9	.	ASSVGTARDEQY
TRBV10-3	.	AISEQGPLEQY
TRBV7-9	.	ASRGASYEQY
TRBV6-6	.	ASSLSDGREAF
TRBV7-9	.	ASRSTSGTTPFYNEQF
TRBV27	.	ASSLNPERMPQH
TRBV6-4	.	ASSDSPGGSDTQY
TRBV2	.	ASSELLTGGKGNQPQH
TRBV7-9	.	ASSQRTVEAF